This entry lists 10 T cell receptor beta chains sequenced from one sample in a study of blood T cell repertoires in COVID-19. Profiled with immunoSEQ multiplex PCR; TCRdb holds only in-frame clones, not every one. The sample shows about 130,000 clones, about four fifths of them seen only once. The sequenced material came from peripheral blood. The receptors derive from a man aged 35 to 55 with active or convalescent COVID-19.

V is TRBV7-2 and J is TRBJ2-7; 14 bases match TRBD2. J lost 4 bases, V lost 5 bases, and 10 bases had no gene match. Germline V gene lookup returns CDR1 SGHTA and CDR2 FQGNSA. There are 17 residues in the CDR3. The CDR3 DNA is TGTGCCAGCAGCCTCTCCACCGGGACTAGCGGGGGTTACGAGCAGTACTTC. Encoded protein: CASSLSTGTSGGYEQYF.

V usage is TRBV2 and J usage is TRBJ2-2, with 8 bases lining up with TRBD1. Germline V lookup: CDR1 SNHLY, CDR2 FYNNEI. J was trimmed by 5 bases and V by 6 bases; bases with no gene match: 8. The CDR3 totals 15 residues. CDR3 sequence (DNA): TGTGCCAGCAGGATACAGGGGGACCTAACCGGGGAGCTGTTTTTT. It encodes CASRIQGDLTGELFF.

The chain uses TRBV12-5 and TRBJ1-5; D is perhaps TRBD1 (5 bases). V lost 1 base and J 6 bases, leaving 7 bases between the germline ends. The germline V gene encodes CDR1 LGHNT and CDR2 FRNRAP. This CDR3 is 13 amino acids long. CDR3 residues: CASGLGGGQPQHF. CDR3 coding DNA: TGTGCTAGTGGTTTGGGGGGGGGTCAGCCCCAGCATTTT.

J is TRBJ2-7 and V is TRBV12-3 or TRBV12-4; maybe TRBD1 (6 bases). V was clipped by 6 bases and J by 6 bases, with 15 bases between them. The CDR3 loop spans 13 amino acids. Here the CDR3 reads CASSLRDKTEQYF. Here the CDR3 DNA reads TGTGCCAGCAGCCTCCGGGACAAAACCGAGCAGTACTTC.

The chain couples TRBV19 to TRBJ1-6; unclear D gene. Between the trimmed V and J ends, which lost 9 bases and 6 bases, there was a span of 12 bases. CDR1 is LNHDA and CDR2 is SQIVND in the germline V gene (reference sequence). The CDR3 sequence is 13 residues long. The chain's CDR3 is CASEDSSNSPLHF. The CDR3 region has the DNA TGTGCCAGCGAAGATAGCTCTAATTCACCCCTCCACTTT.

CDR3 sequence reads: CASSQDLPADTQYF. The CDR3 nucleotides are TGCGCCAGCAGCCAAGATCTCCCCGCAGATACGCAGTATTTT. The chain has TRBV4-1 and TRBJ2-3; no definite D call. The V end lost 0 bases, the J end lost 4 bases, and 8 bases lay between the germline ends. CDR1 and CDR2 (germline): MGHRA, YSYEKL. The CDR3 is made up of 14 amino acids.

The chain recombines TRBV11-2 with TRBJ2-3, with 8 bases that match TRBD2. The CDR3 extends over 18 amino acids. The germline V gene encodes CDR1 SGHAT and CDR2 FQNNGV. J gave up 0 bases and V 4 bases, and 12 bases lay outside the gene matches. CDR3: CASSSRRGANPSTDTQYF. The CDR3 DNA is TGTGCCAGCAGCTCGAGGCGGGGGGCCAATCCTAGCACAGATACGCAGTATTTT.

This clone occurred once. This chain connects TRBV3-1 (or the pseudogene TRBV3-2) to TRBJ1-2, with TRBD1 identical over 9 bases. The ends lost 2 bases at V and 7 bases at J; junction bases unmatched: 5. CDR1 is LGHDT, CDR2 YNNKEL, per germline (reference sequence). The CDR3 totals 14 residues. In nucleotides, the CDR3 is TGTGCCAGCAGCCAATGGGACAGGGAGGCTGGCTACACCTTC. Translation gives CASSQWDREAGYTF.

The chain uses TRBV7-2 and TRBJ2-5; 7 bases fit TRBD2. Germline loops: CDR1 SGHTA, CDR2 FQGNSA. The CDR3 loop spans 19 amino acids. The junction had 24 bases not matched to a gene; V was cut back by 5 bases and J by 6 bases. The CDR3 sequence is CASSHAGGGSTSVIKTQYF. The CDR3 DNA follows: TGTGCCAGCAGCCACGCCGGTGGGGGTAGTACTAGCGTGATTAAGACCCAGTACTTC. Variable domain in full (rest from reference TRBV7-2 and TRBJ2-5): GAGVSQSPSNKVTEKGKDVELRCDPISGHTALYWYRQSLGQGLEFLIYFQGNSAPDKSGLPSDRFSAERTGGSVSTLTIQRTQQEDSAVYLCASSHAGGGSTSVIKTQYFGPGTRLLVL.

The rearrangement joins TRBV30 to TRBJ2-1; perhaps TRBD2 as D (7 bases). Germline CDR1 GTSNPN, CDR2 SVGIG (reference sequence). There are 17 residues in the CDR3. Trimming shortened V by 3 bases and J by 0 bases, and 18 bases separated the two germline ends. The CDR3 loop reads CAWRGGGGYSSYNEQFF. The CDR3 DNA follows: TGTGCCTGGAGGGGAGGCGGGGGCTATAGCTCCTACAATGAGCAGTTCTTC.